This record concerns one T cell receptor (beta chain) sequence. Its antigen remains unidentified. RNA transcripts were the template for amplifying TCR beta CDR3 regions. TCR CDR3 regions were first amplified by RT-PCR with HTBI primers. From the multiplex PCR reads, TCRdb called clonotypes with MiXCR, one entry per CDR3 protein. The sample has 600,000 or so distinct CDR3 sequences, roughly 16% seen once; the top ten hold 3% to 4.5%. Exclusion followed for patients with uncontrolled infection, other autoimmune disease, pregnancy or lactation. The sample comes from a study of T cells in Graves' hyperthyroidism and ophthalmopathy. Germline CDR1 and CDR2: SGHAT and FQNNGV. This CDR3 contains 15 residues. Trimming pared 4 bases from V and 7 bases from J, leaving 16 bases between. General study results and limits: From stable hyperthyroidism, ophthalmopathy was set apart by a 13 V-J model. Appearing also in blood were most of the thyroid clonotypes expanded above 0.001.

The chain carries TRBV11-2 and TRBJ2-2; no clear D gene. The sequence derives from a woman aged 25 to 39 with Graves' hyperthyroidism. Sequenced input: blood. CDR3 nucleotide sequence: TGTGCCAGCAGCTGGCTTCAAGCTTCGAGCGGGGAGCTGTTTTTT. This codes for CASSWLQASSGELFF.